The present T cell receptor (beta chain) was sequenced within a study of Graves' ophthalmopathy and Graves' hyperthyroidism. Study findings and constraints: Between ophthalmopathy and stable hyperthyroidism, a 13-signature model drew a separation with 87.88% sensitivity and less than 83% specificity.

About this clonotype itself: Its antigen is as yet unknown.

The study recruited hyperthyroidism patients aged 18 to 65 who were newly diagnosed, under 2 months' duration. V was pared by 1 base and J by 8 bases, with 20 bases between. Germline lookup yields CDR1 DFQATT and CDR2 SNEGSKA (reference sequence). The CDR3 runs 15 residues. The TCR beta CDR3 regions underwent amplification from RNA transcripts. The first round was an RT-PCR with HTBI primers, and the second round was a multiplex PCR. TCRdb reprocessed the multiplex PCR reads with MiXCR, giving one entry per CDR3 protein. The repertoire holds 1 million to 1.3 million distinct CDR3 sequences, with less than 45% as singletons.

Sequenced sample: peripheral blood or thyroid tissue (not recorded which). The source of this sequence is an adult man with Graves' hyperthyroidism. This rearrangement joins TRBV20-1 to TRBJ1-2; tentatively, D is TRBD1 (5 bases). CDR3: CSARAPPRQGIGYTF. The CDR3 coding sequence is TGCAGTGCTAGAGCCCCGCCGCGGCAGGGAATCGGCTACACCTTC.